One and the same sample provided the 10 T cell receptor beta chains below, sequenced in a study of T cells in localized non-small cell lung cancer (dated by TCRdb to the early 2020s). Library method: the immunoSEQ multiplex PCR assay. TCRdb took over this immuneACCESS table, retaining in-frame rearrangements with V and J assigned. Such tables are incomplete; in checked studies, under half of the missing clones stem from an unresolved V gene, and the remainder is unexplained. For this sample there are around 35,000 clones; roughly 89% appear just once. The ten largest clones add up to approximately 7.2% of the sample. Here the sequenced sample was peripheral blood, taken before any cancer treatment. These receptors were collected from a woman between 35 and 70 years old with stage I lung adenocarcinoma.

V gene TRBV5-4 combines with J gene TRBJ2-5; 11 nucleotides align to TRBD2. Germline values: CDR1 SGHNT, CDR2 YYREEE (reference sequence). The CDR3 is 17 residues long. Trimming removed 4 bases from V and 4 bases from J; junction bases left unmatched: 12. CDR3 bases: TGTGCCAGCAGCCTCTTCAAACTAGCGGGGGTCTCAGAGACCCAGTACTTC. This translates into CASSLFKLAGVSETQYF. Full variable domain (rest looked up from reference TRBV5-4 and TRBJ2-5): ETGVTQSPTHLIKTRGQQVTLRCSSQSGHNTVSWYQQALGQGPQFIFQYYREEENGRGNFPPRFSGLQFPNYSSELNVNALELDDSALYLCASSLFKLAGVSETQYFGPGTRLLVL.

This clone was recorded only once. The chain carries TRBV5-4 and TRBJ2-7; no firm D call. The V end lost 2 bases, the J end lost 0 bases, and 15 bases lay between the germline ends. The CDR3 is made up of 16 amino acids. Looked up from germline, CDR1 is SGHNT and CDR2 is YYREEE (reference sequence). The CDR3 coding sequence is TGTGCCAGCAGCTTTGGCACAAGTAGAAACTCCTACGAGCAGTACTTC. Translating it yields CASSFGTSRNSYEQYF. Based on the CDR3 plus reference TRBV5-4 and TRBJ2-7, the full variable domain is ETGVTQSPTHLIKTRGQQVTLRCSSQSGHNTVSWYQQALGQGPQFIFQYYREEENGRGNFPPRFSGLQFPNYSSELNVNALELDDSALYLCASSFGTSRNSYEQYFGPGTRLTVT.

The V gene is TRBV2, the J gene TRBJ2-5; D remains unclear. With 2 bases removed from V and 7 bases from J, the gap between germline ends came to 8 bases. The CDR3 contains 12 residues. The germline V gene has CDR1 SNHLY and CDR2 FYNNEI. In nucleotides, the CDR3 is TGTGCCAGCAGTGAAAGGCCTGGGACCCAGTACTTC. It is translated as CASSERPGTQYF. Based on the CDR3 plus reference TRBV2 and TRBJ2-5, the full variable domain is EPEVTQTPSHQVTQMGQEVILRCVPISNHLYFYWYRQILGQKVEFLVSFYNNEISEKSEIFDDQFSVERPDGSNFTLKIRSTKLEDSAMYFCASSERPGTQYFGPGTRLLVL.

In nucleotides, the CDR3 is TGTGCCAGCGCAGCCTCTGGAAACACCATATATTTT. This codes for CASAASGNTIYF. The rearrangement uses TRBV6-1 and TRBJ1-3, with D hard to call. The CDR3 contains 12 residues. CDR1 and CDR2 (germline): MNHNS, SASEGT. Trimming left V 8 bases short and J 0 bases short, with 5 bases between.

This chain connects TRBV2 to TRBJ1-2; D not resolved. Germline V gives CDR1 SNHLY, CDR2 FYNNEI. This CDR3 is 17 amino acids long. Trimming removed 2 bases from V and 4 bases from J, with 20 bases in between. The CDR3 here is CASSELVGTWSIYGYTF. CDR3 DNA: TGTGCCAGCAGTGAATTAGTGGGAACCTGGTCTATCTATGGCTACACCTTC. Full variable domain (outside the CDR3, taken from reference TRBV2 and TRBJ1-2): EPEVTQTPSHQVTQMGQEVILRCVPISNHLYFYWYRQILGQKVEFLVSFYNNEISEKSEIFDDQFSVERPDGSNFTLKIRSTKLEDSAMYFCASSELVGTWSIYGYTFGSGTRLTVV.

This chain uses TRBV27 with TRBJ2-3; D might be TRBD2 (7 bases). Between the trimmed V and J ends, which lost 3 bases and 1 base, there was a span of 14 bases. The CDR3 contains 16 residues. Germline lookup yields CDR1 MNHEY and CDR2 SMNVEV (reference sequence). The CDR3 spells CASSLGRGAGTDTQYF. As DNA, the CDR3 is TGTGCCAGCAGTTTGGGTCGGGGGGCGGGCACAGATACGCAGTATTTT.

As concerns this clone: The limits of the CDR3 on the DNA are not certain, so only TCRdb's listed CDR3 is given. The chain has TRBV5-4 and TRBJ1-1. In germline, CDR1 is SGHNT, CDR2 YYREEE (reference sequence). The CDR3 comprises 14 residues, both ends counted. This CDR3 reads CASSFGPGPTEAFF.

The genes are TRBV5-1 and TRBJ1-1; D remains ambiguous. This CDR3 contains 15 residues. Germline-derived CDR1 and CDR2 are SGHRS and YFSETQ. Trimming stripped 4 bases from V and 3 bases from J, with 16 bases between. CDR3 DNA sequence: TGCGCCAGCAGCACCCCAGGAGTCGCACACACTGAAGCTTTCTTT. Protein: CASSTPGVAHTEAFF.

V gene TRBV19 combines with J gene TRBJ2-3, with TRBD2 identical over 8 bases. The CDR3 covers 13 residues. From germline, CDR1 is LNHDA and CDR2 SQIVND (reference sequence). The junction had 4 bases not matched to a gene; V was cut back by 6 bases and J by 5 bases. The CDR3 region has the DNA TGTGCCAGTAGCGGGGGGGCCGGAGATACGCAGTATTTT. Translation: CASSGGAGDTQYF.

On this clone itself: Sequence at one end of the junction differs from germline and may be a read error. The rearrangement uses TRBV5-1 and TRBJ2-3; 7 nucleotides align to TRBD2. This CDR3 is built from 15 residues. Germline CDR1 reads SGHRS; CDR2 reads YFSETQ. In DNA form, the CDR3 reads TGTGCCAGCAGCTTGGCACTAGCGTCGAAAGATACGCAGTATTTT. Residues: CASSLALASKDTQYF.